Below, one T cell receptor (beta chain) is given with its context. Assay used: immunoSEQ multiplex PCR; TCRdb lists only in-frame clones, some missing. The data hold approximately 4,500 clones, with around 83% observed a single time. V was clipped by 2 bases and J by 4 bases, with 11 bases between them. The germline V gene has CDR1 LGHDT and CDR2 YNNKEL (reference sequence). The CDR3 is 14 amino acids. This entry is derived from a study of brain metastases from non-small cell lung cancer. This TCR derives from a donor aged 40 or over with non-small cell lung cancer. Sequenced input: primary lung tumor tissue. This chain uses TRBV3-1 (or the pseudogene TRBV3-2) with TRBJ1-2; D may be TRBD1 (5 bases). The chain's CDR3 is CASSQKGYLYGYTF. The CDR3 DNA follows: TGTGCCAGCAGCCAAAAGGGGTACCTCTATGGCTACACCTTC.